This entry describes one T cell receptor (beta chain). The antigen is not known. The data were obtained in a study of graft-versus-host responses after intestinal transplantation. The wider study: In this cohort, recipients had multivisceral, liver-intestinal, or isolated intestinal transplants. Points from the study as a whole: GvH clones appeared in recipient marrow, some first in ileum or blood. The study found high graft-versus-host to host-versus-graft clonal ratios in allografts of patients with graft-donor T cell macrochimerism. Early after transplant, HvG declines were associated with peak levels of circulating GvH clones.

Assay: immunoSEQ multiplex PCR; the TCRdb copy retains only in-frame clones and omits some. The data hold tens of thousands of clones, with more than 85% observed a single time. This CDR3 is built from 16 residues. Per the germline V gene, CDR1 is MDHEN and CDR2 is SYDVKM. V dropped 6 bases and J dropped 1 base, with 18 bases sitting between them. This receptor was obtained from a human donor who was the organ donor for an intestinal transplant. V usage is TRBV28 and J usage is TRBJ2-5; no definite D call. Sequencing used unstimulated CD4+ T cells sorted from spleen or lymph node cells, obtained before transplant. The CDR3 DNA reads as TGTGCCAGCAGAAAAAAGACGTGGTACAGCCAAGAGACCCAGTACTTC. Its protein is CASRKKTWYSQETQYF.